This passage covers 25 T cell receptor beta chains from one sample sequenced in a study of T cell responses to AZD1222 COVID-19 vaccine. Some clones are missing from TCRdb's copy, which holds only in-frame ones; the method was immunoSEQ multiplex PCR. The data show 90,000 to 120,000 clones, 88% seen once. Sequences were derived from peripheral blood, sampled on day 0 of AZD1222 vaccination. The receptors were gathered from an adult in good health.

The V and J genes are TRBV28 and TRBJ2-7; no clear D gene. CDR1 is MDHEN, CDR2 SYDVKM, per germline. The CDR3 consists of 12 residues. V dropped 1 base and J dropped 5 bases, with 6 bases sitting between them. DNA for the CDR3: TGTGCCAGCAGTTTATATATCAACGAGCAGTACTTC. Its protein is CASSLYINEQYF. Supplemented by reference TRBV28 and TRBJ2-7, the full variable domain reads DVKVTQSSRYLVKRTGEKVFLECVQDMDHENMFWYRQDPGLGLRLIYFSYDVKMKEKGDIPEGYSVSREKKERFSLILESASTNQTSMYLCASSLYINEQYFGPGTRLTVT.

This chain connects TRBV6-2 or TRBV6-3 to TRBJ2-1; 8 positions match TRBD1. Germline trimming cut 5 bases from V and 4 bases from J; bases unmatched to any gene: 7. There are 15 residues in the CDR3. Germline values: CDR1 MNHEY, CDR2 SVGEGT. The CDR3 sequence is CASSREGQVYNEQFF. In DNA form, the CDR3 reads TGTGCCAGCAGTCGTGAGGGACAGGTTTACAATGAGCAGTTCTTC.

V and J are TRBV18 and TRBJ2-1; 7 bases fit TRBD2. In germline, CDR1 is KGHSH, CDR2 LQKENI. This CDR3 spans 16 amino acids. The V gene end was trimmed by 0 bases and the J gene end by 4 bases; junction bases not matched to a gene: 6. The DNA for the CDR3 is TGTGCCAGCTCACCACCGCGGGAGATGGGATACAATGAGCAGTTCTTC. Translation gives CASSPPREMGYNEQFF.

This chain joins TRBV18 and TRBJ1-2, with D unresolved. Deletions cut 2 bases from V and 4 bases from J, with 11 bases between. This CDR3 is 14 amino acids long. CDR1 is KGHSH, CDR2 LQKENI, per germline. The CDR3 protein is CASSPFRGAYGYTF. The CDR3 DNA reads TGTGCCAGCTCACCATTTCGGGGAGCCTATGGCTACACCTTC. The full variable domain, its missing parts supplied by reference TRBV18 and TRBJ1-2, is NAGVMQNPRHLVRRRGQEARLRCSPMKGHSHVYWYRQLPEEGLKFMVYLQKENIIDESGMPKERFSAEFPKEGPSILRIQQVVRGDSAAYFCASSPFRGAYGYTFGSGTRLTVV.

The genes are TRBV9 and TRBJ2-1; 7 nucleotides align to TRBD2. Germline loops: CDR1 SGDLS, CDR2 YYNGEE. This CDR3 is built from 16 residues. V shed 3 bases and J 7 bases; nucleotides not matched to a gene: 13. CDR3 coding DNA: TGTGCCAGCAGCGATATAGACTCCGGGGAGGGGAATGAGCAGTTCTTC. Protein sequence: CASSDIDSGEGNEQFF.

V gene TRBV6-2 or TRBV6-3 combines with J gene TRBJ1-2, with unresolved D. V lost 0 bases and J 8 bases, leaving 10 bases between the germline ends. There are 13 residues in the CDR3. Germline V gives CDR1 MNHEY, CDR2 SVGEGT. DNA of the CDR3: TGTGCCAGCAGTTACTCGGGCAGCCGGGGCTACACCTTC. Amino acids: CASSYSGSRGYTF.

The genes are TRBV19 and TRBJ2-1; D is possibly TRBD1 or TRBD2 (5 bases each). CDR3 length equals 14 residues. From germline, CDR1 is LNHDA and CDR2 SQIVND (reference sequence). V was cut by 3 bases and J by 6 bases, with 12 bases left in between. The CDR3 region is CASSMWGSFNEQFF. CDR3 bases: TGTGCCAGTAGTATGTGGGGGAGTTTCAATGAGCAGTTCTTC.

This clone occurred a few times. The V gene is TRBV9, the J gene TRBJ2-7; D is ambiguous. Germline V gene data show CDR1 as SGDLS and CDR2 as YYNGEE. Trimming removed 2 bases at V and 0 bases at J, with 6 bases between. The length of the CDR3 is 13 residues. As DNA, the CDR3 is TGTGCCAGCAGCGTCCGACCCTCCTACGAGCAGTACTTC. Translation gives CASSVRPSYEQYF.

The chain uses TRBV7-9 and TRBJ2-7, with D possibly TRBD2 on 6 matching bases. Germline CDR1 and CDR2: SEHNR and FQNEAQ (reference sequence). Deletions cut 0 bases from V and 4 bases from J, with 13 bases between. This CDR3 has 15 amino acids. DNA for the CDR3: TGTGCCAGCAGCTTAGCCGGTGGCGGGGTTTACGAGCAGTACTTC. Amino acids: CASSLAGGGVYEQYF.

This sequence joins TRBV28 and TRBJ1-4; D not certain. CDR3 length equals 12 residues. Trimming removed 3 bases at V and 5 bases at J, with 4 bases between. Germline CDR1 and CDR2: MDHEN and SYDVKM. This chain's CDR3 is CASSFLNEKLFF. CDR3 bases: TGTGCCAGCAGTTTTTTGAATGAAAAACTGTTTTTT.

The rearrangement joins TRBV5-6 to TRBJ1-4, with TRBD1 identical over 9 bases. Germline V gene sequence: CDR1 SGHDT, CDR2 YYEEEE. The CDR3 is made up of 19 amino acids. The V and J ends lost 0 bases and 4 bases, in that order; junction bases with no gene match: 13. CDR3 amino acids: CASSLGPPLLDRGNEKLFF. As DNA, the CDR3 is TGTGCCAGCAGCTTGGGTCCCCCCCTCTTGGACAGGGGTAATGAAAAACTGTTTTTT.

The chain joins TRBV6-5 to TRBJ2-7; TRBD1 is a possible D gene (5 bases). V was pared by 0 bases and J by 9 bases, with 18 bases between. CDR3 length: 15 residues. Germline CDR1 MNHEY, CDR2 SVGAGI. The CDR3 sequence is CASSYSNGPRAVQYF. The CDR3 nucleotides read TGTGCCAGCAGTTACTCGAACGGCCCCAGGGCCGTGCAGTACTTC.

This rearrangement joins TRBV5-1 to TRBJ2-7; D is undetermined. V was trimmed by 0 bases and J by 5 bases, leaving 9 bases between them. The CDR3 runs 13 residues. Germline assignment: CDR1 SGHRS and CDR2 YFSETQ. This CDR3 reads CASSLDQMDEQYF. In DNA, the CDR3 is TGCGCCAGCAGCTTGGACCAAATGGACGAGCAGTACTTC.

The chain is built from TRBV11-3 and TRBJ2-3; 16 bases are shared with TRBD2. Per the germline V gene, CDR1 is SGHNT and CDR2 is YENEEA. J gave up 2 bases and V 8 bases, and 13 bases lay outside the gene matches. CDR3 size: 19 residues. The CDR3 DNA is TGTGCCAGCTGGGGTGGGGGACTAGCGGGAGGGCGCAACACAGATACGCAGTATTTT. This sequence encodes CASWGGGLAGGRNTDTQYF.

The chain combines TRBV6-2 or TRBV6-3 with TRBJ1-5; D uncertain. The CDR3 consists of 13 residues. CDR1 MNHEY and CDR2 SVGEGT come from the germline V gene. The ends were cut back, 2 bases at V and 2 bases at J, with 4 bases in the middle. The CDR3 DNA sequence: TGTGCCAGCAGTTACCAGGGCAATCAGCCCCAGCATTTT. Translated: CASSYQGNQPQHF.

The V gene is TRBV6-6, the J gene TRBJ1-5; no clear D gene. CDR1 MNHNY and CDR2 SVGAGI come from the germline V gene (reference sequence). Deletions cut 0 bases from V and 5 bases from J, with 8 bases between. This CDR3 comprises 14 residues. In nucleotides, the CDR3 is TGTGCCAGCAGTTACTCGGGCACATATCAGCCCCAGCATTTT. Translated, it gives CASSYSGTYQPQHF.

The CDR3 coding sequence is TGCGCCAGCAGTGATTTCGGGGCTATCCAAGAGACCCAGTACTTC. Translated: CASSDFGAIQETQYF. The V call is TRBV10-2, the J call TRBJ2-5; either TRBD1 or TRBD2 may supply D (5 bases each). V was pared by 3 bases and J by 1 base, with 12 bases between. Germline V gene lookup returns CDR1 WSHSY and CDR2 SAAADI. This CDR3 comprises 15 residues.

The chain has TRBV6-2 or TRBV6-3 and TRBJ1-5; 8 bases are a match to TRBD1. The CDR3 sequence is 16 residues long. V shed 6 bases, J shed 4 bases, and the junction held 11 bases outside the gene matches. CDR1 is MNHEY, CDR2 SVGEGT, per germline. CDR3 protein: CASSLMGTGLNQPQHF. DNA of the CDR3: TGTGCCAGCAGCCTTATGGGGACAGGATTGAATCAGCCCCAGCATTTT.

The genes are TRBV3-1 (or the pseudogene TRBV3-2) and TRBJ1-2; D may be TRBD1 (5 bases). The germline gives CDR1 LGHDT, CDR2 YNNKEL (reference sequence). This CDR3 is built from 15 residues. The V gene lost 4 bases and the J gene lost 7 bases, with 19 bases spanning the gap. The DNA for the CDR3 is TGTGCCAGCAGCCCCGGGGTTGGGGGGAAACGTGGCTACACCTTC. As protein: CASSPGVGGKRGYTF.

The rearrangement uses TRBV6-1 and TRBJ1-2; TRBD1 is a possible D gene (5 bases). The CDR3 runs 13 residues. V lost 3 bases and J 0 bases, leaving 5 bases between the germline ends. Germline values: CDR1 MNHNS, CDR2 SASEGT. CDR3 protein: CASSDRANYGYTF. CDR3 nucleotide sequence: TGTGCCAGCAGTGACAGGGCTAACTATGGCTACACCTTC.

This rearrangement joins TRBV6-2 or TRBV6-3 to TRBJ1-1; D is unresolved. Germline assignment: CDR1 MNHEY and CDR2 SVGEGT. The V end lost 0 bases, the J end lost 0 bases, and 8 bases lay between the germline ends. This CDR3 has 15 residues. The CDR3 region is CASSYSRLMNTEAFF. CDR3 in DNA: TGTGCCAGCAGTTACTCGCGACTTATGAACACTGAAGCTTTCTTT.

The chain employs TRBV9 and TRBJ2-2, with a weak D call TRBD1 (5 bases). The CDR3 is 13 residues long. V shed 4 bases and J shed 8 bases, with 12 bases lying between them. The germline CDR1 and CDR2 sequences are SGDLS and YYNGEE. CDR3 DNA: TGTGCCAGCAGCCCGGGTGGGGCTGGGGAGCTGTTTTTT. Residues: CASSPGGAGELFF. The entire variable domain, with the rest obtained from reference TRBV9 and TRBJ2-2, is as follows: DSGVTQTPKHLITATGQRVTLRCSPRSGDLSVYWYQQSLDQGLQFLIQYYNGEERAKGNILERFSAQQFPDLHSELNLSSLELGDSALYFCASSPGGAGELFFGEGSRLTVL.

This chain connects TRBV7-3 to TRBJ2-7, with TRBD1 matching over 8 bases. The CDR3 spans 15 residues. The ends lost 5 bases at V and 3 bases at J; junction bases unmatched: 9. From germline, CDR1 is SGHTA and CDR2 FQGTGA. The CDR3 region is CASSPQGAGYYEQYF. In DNA, the CDR3 is TGTGCCAGCAGCCCTCAGGGGGCGGGCTACTACGAGCAGTACTTC. The entire variable domain, with the rest obtained from reference TRBV7-3 and TRBJ2-7, is as follows: GAGVSQTPSNKVTEKGKYVELRCDPISGHTALYWYRQSLGQGPEFLIYFQGTGAADDSGLPNDRFFAVRPEGSVSTLKIQRTERGDSAVYLCASSPQGAGYYEQYFGPGTRLTVT.

The V gene is TRBV28, the J gene TRBJ2-7; possibly TRBD1 or TRBD2 for D (6 bases each). The CDR3 has 18 amino acids. In germline, CDR1 is MDHEN, CDR2 SYDVKM. V lost 4 bases, J lost 3 bases, and 25 bases lay in between. In nucleotides, the CDR3 is TGTGCCAGCAGTTCGAGGGGGTCCCGAGCGGGCTTTGTCTACGAGCAGTACTTC. It encodes CASSSRGSRAGFVYEQYF.

The chain carries TRBV7-9 and TRBJ2-5; 9 bases are shared with TRBD2. The CDR3 contains 16 residues. Germline CDR1 is SEHNR and CDR2 is FQNEAQ (reference sequence). V lost 6 bases and J lost 5; bases outside the gene matches: 13. As DNA, the CDR3 is TGTGCCAGCAGAAAGGGGCTAGCGGGAATTGGGGAGACCCAGTACTTC. As protein: CASRKGLAGIGETQYF.